The 26 T cell receptor beta chains below all came from one sample that was sequenced in a study of cytomegalovirus exposure and HLA in healthy donors (dated by TCRdb to the late 2010s). Preparation of the library involved the immunoSEQ multiplex PCR assay. The multiplex PCR relied on a mix of 60 forward primers for TCR Vbeta segments and 13 reverse primers for TCR Jbeta segments. The table was pulled from immuneACCESS by TCRdb, which kept in-frame rearrangements only. Such tables lose some clones; where checked, under half of the loss comes from unresolved V genes, and the rest has no known cause. The sample's table lists a count of about 51,000 clones. Of the sample, 20% to 30% is held by the ten largest clones. Sequenced input: PBMCs. The receptors stem from a man aged 40-55 years in good health and CMV-seropositive.

The rearrangement joins TRBV15 to TRBJ2-3; 7 bases are a match to TRBD1. Germline assignment: CDR1 LNHNV and CDR2 YYDKDF (reference sequence). After removal of 0 bases from V and 7 bases from J, the junction contained 7 bases not matched to a gene. This CDR3 comprises 15 residues. The CDR3 nucleotides read TGTGCCACCAGCAGAGATATAGGGGGCGCACATACGCAGTATTTT. Translated: CATSRDIGGAHTQYF.

V is TRBV9 and J is TRBJ2-3; D remains ambiguous. The germline V gene has CDR1 SGDLS and CDR2 YYNGEE. Between the trimmed V and J ends, which lost 7 bases and 3 bases, there was a span of 15 bases. The CDR3 loop spans 14 amino acids. CDR3 region: CASRPASGTDTQYF. CDR3 sequence (DNA): TGTGCCAGCCGGCCGGCCTCGGGTACAGATACGCAGTATTTT.

The chain carries TRBV27 and TRBJ2-6, with D perhaps matching TRBD1 (5 bases). The ends were cut back, 1 base at V and 0 bases at J, with 13 bases in the middle. CDR1 MNHEY and CDR2 SMNVEV come from the germline V gene (reference sequence). The CDR3 has 18 residues. The CDR3 sequence: CASSLWSGKGSGANVLTF. The CDR3, as DNA: TGTGCCAGCAGTTTATGGTCAGGGAAGGGCTCTGGGGCCAACGTCCTGACTTTC.

This sequence joins TRBV19 and TRBJ2-1; 11 nucleotides line up with TRBD2. Germline trimming cut 0 bases from V and 7 bases from J; bases unmatched to any gene: 14. The CDR3 covers 19 residues. Germline V CDR1 and CDR2: LNHDA, SQIVND (reference sequence). The CDR3 spells CASSIEGLVAGGPNNEQFF. DNA of the CDR3: TGTGCCAGTAGTATAGAGGGCCTGGTAGCGGGAGGGCCTAATAATGAGCAGTTCTTC.

This sequence joins TRBV6-4 and TRBJ2-3, with 9 bases aligning to TRBD1. J was trimmed by 0 bases and V by 4 bases; bases with no gene match: 2. Germline assignment: CDR1 MRHNA and CDR2 SNTAGT. The CDR3 is 15 residues long. For the CDR3, the DNA is TGTGCCAGCAGTGCGGGACAGGGCAGCACAGATACGCAGTATTTT. Translated, it gives CASSAGQGSTDTQYF.

The J gene is TRBJ2-6, the V gene TRBV6-5; the D gene is possibly TRBD1 (5 bases). The CDR3 length is 15 residues. Trimming shortened V by 7 bases and J by 2 bases, and 12 bases separated the two germline ends. Germline-derived CDR1 and CDR2 are MNHEY and SVGAGI. The CDR3 is CASTPQGTGANVLTF. CDR3 bases: TGTGCCAGCACACCTCAGGGTACTGGGGCCAACGTCCTGACTTTC.

The V call is TRBV10-3, the J call TRBJ1-6; D perhaps matches TRBD1 (5 bases). This CDR3 region has 15 residues. Germline CDR1 reads ENHRY; CDR2 reads SYGVKD. Deletions cut 8 bases from V and 7 bases from J, with 18 bases between. Written as DNA, the CDR3 is TGTGCCATCGCTGCTCAGGGAAATAACAATTCACCCCTCCACTTT. It translates to CAIAAQGNNNSPLHF.

The rearrangement links TRBV18 to TRBJ1-1; unclear D gene. This CDR3 is 12 amino acids long. V lost 4 bases to trimming and J lost 5 bases, with 8 bases between them. CDR1 and CDR2 (germline): KGHSH, LQKENI. In DNA, the CDR3 is TGTGCCAGCTCACTAATGGAGACTGAAGCTTTCTTT. Its protein is CASSLMETEAFF. Looking up the rest from reference TRBV18 and TRBJ1-1 gives the full variable domain: NAGVMQNPRHLVRRRGQEARLRCSPMKGHSHVYWYRQLPEEGLKFMVYLQKENIIDESGMPKERFSAEFPKEGPSILRIQQVVRGDSAAYFCASSLMETEAFFGQGTRLTVV.

CDR3 loop: CASSFRTGAHEQFF. CDR3 DNA: TGTGCCAGCAGCTTTCGGACAGGGGCCCATGAGCAGTTCTTC. The chain combines TRBV13 with TRBJ2-1, with 9 bases fitting TRBD1. This CDR3 contains 14 residues. CDR1 and CDR2 from the germline V gene are PRHDT and FYEKMQ (reference sequence). Trimming removed 3 bases from V and 8 bases from J; junction bases left unmatched: 5.

This chain connects TRBV30 to TRBJ1-1; D call uncertain. The CDR3 length is 13 residues. Trimming took 0 bases from V and 0 from J, leaving 5 bases between them. Per the germline V gene, CDR1 is GTSNPN and CDR2 is SVGIG (reference sequence). CDR3 DNA: TGTGCCTGGAGTGTCGGTCTGAACACTGAAGCTTTCTTT. Translated, it gives CAWSVGLNTEAFF.

The CDR3 sequence: CASRGTSGGTDTQYF. The CDR3 DNA sequence: TGTGCCAGCAGGGGGACTAGCGGGGGGACGGATACGCAGTATTTT. V is TRBV28 and J is TRBJ2-3; TRBD2 matches 15 bases. Germline loops: CDR1 MDHEN, CDR2 SYDVKM. The V segment lost 6 bases and the J segment 6 bases; nucleotides outside the gene matches: 4. The CDR3 sequence is 15 residues long.

In the case of this clone: Sequence at one end of the junction differs from germline and may be a read error. The V gene is TRBV6-7, the J gene TRBJ1-5; no clear D gene. TRBV6-7 is treated as an ORF (open reading frame) with a function not yet certain. The CDR3 has 15 amino acids. CDR3 in amino acids: CAGSYRGVWCQPQHF. The CDR3 DNA follows: TGTGCCGGCAGTTACCGCGGAGTCTGGTGTCAGCCCCAGCATTTT.

The rearrangement joins TRBV15 to TRBJ2-4, with a tentative D call TRBD2 (6 bases). CDR3 length: 17 amino acids. Germline loops: CDR1 LNHNV, CDR2 YYDKDF (reference sequence). V lost 0 bases, J lost 2 bases, and 14 bases lay in between. Here the CDR3 reads CATSRDRVSGTKNIQYF. For the CDR3, the DNA is TGTGCCACCAGCAGAGATCGGGTTAGCGGAACCAAAAACATTCAGTACTTC. Full variable domain (rest looked up from reference TRBV15 and TRBJ2-4): DAMVIQNPRYQVTQFGKPVTLSCSQTLNHNVMYWYQQKSSQAPKLLFHYYDKDFNNEADTPDNFQSRRPNTSFCFLDIRSPGLGDTAMYLCATSRDRVSGTKNIQYFGAGTRLSVL.

The gene calls are TRBV7-2 and TRBJ1-6; D is uncertain. Per the germline V gene, CDR1 is SGHTA and CDR2 is FQGNSA. V gave up 2 bases and J gave up 8 bases, with 7 bases separating them. CDR3 size: 13 residues. The CDR3 bases are TGTGCCAGCAGCTTATACGGGGATTCACCCCTCCACTTT. Its translation: CASSLYGDSPLHF. The whole variable domain, filled in from reference TRBV7-2 and TRBJ1-6, reads GAGVSQSPSNKVTEKGKDVELRCDPISGHTALYWYRQSLGQGLEFLIYFQGNSAPDKSGLPSDRFSAERTGGSVSTLTIQRTQQEDSAVYLCASSLYGDSPLHFGNGTRLTVT.

The gene calls are TRBV9 and TRBJ2-3; perhaps TRBD2 as D (5 bases). Germline CDR1 and CDR2: SGDLS and YYNGEE. V was shortened by 4 bases and J by 0 bases, with 9 bases between the two germline ends. This CDR3 contains 14 residues. CDR3 in amino acids: CASSPSGSTDTQYF. DNA for the CDR3: TGTGCCAGCAGCCCTTCGGGGAGCACAGATACGCAGTATTTT.

The chain carries TRBV7-6 and TRBJ1-2; 9 bases are a match to TRBD1. The J segment lost 7 bases and the V segment lost 4 bases, leaving 10 bases of the junction unmatched. Germline V lookup: CDR1 SGHVS, CDR2 FNYEAQ. The CDR3 extends over 15 amino acids. The CDR3 loop is CASSSHDRGARGYTF. CDR3 DNA: TGTGCCAGCAGCTCGCACGACAGGGGGGCGCGTGGCTACACCTTC.

This rearrangement joins TRBV5-4 to TRBJ1-2, with D perhaps matching TRBD1 (5 bases). The germline CDR1 and CDR2 sequences are SGHNT and YYREEE (reference sequence). CDR3 size: 11 residues. Trimming stripped 5 bases from V and 8 bases from J, with 10 bases between. The CDR3 sequence: CASSREGGYTF. In nucleotides, the CDR3 is TGTGCCAGCAGTCGGGAGGGGGGCTACACCTTC.

The chain has TRBV5-6 and TRBJ2-6; perhaps TRBD2 as D (5 bases). V was shortened by 4 bases and J by 4 bases, with 12 bases between the two germline ends. The CDR3 totals 15 residues. Germline CDR1 is SGHDT and CDR2 is YYEEEE. CDR3 amino acids: CASSPLASGANVLTF. CDR3 in DNA: TGTGCCAGCAGCCCCCTAGCATCAGGGGCCAACGTCCTGACTTTC.

The rearrangement links TRBV28 to TRBJ1-5; 7 nucleotides line up with TRBD1. V shed 4 bases, J shed 10 bases, and the junction held 10 bases outside the gene matches. This CDR3 region has 14 residues. Germline V gives CDR1 MDHEN, CDR2 SYDVKM. DNA for the CDR3: TGTGCCAGCAGTTATACAGGGGCGAACCATCCCCAGCATTTT. Its protein product is CASSYTGANHPQHF. The variable domain in full, with the rest retrieved from reference TRBV28 and TRBJ1-5, is DVKVTQSSRYLVKRTGEKVFLECVQDMDHENMFWYRQDPGLGLRLIYFSYDVKMKEKGDIPEGYSVSREKKERFSLILESASTNQTSMYLCASSYTGANHPQHFGDGTRLSIL.

The chain couples TRBV30 to TRBJ1-3; a possible D gene is TRBD1 (5 bases). CDR1 GTSNPN and CDR2 SVGIG come from the germline V gene (reference sequence). V lost 3 bases and J lost 0, with 9 bases in between. The CDR3 is 14 amino acids. The DNA of the CDR3 is TGTGCCTGGAGAGGGGCCAGCTCTGGAAACACCATATATTTT. Translation: CAWRGASSGNTIYF.

V and J are TRBV19 and TRBJ2-5, with D hard to call. The germline V gene encodes CDR1 LNHDA and CDR2 SQIVND (reference sequence). This CDR3 has 12 amino acids. V lost 4 bases to trimming and J lost 4 bases, with 7 bases between them. CDR3 sequence: CASSSARETQYF. The DNA of the CDR3 is TGTGCCAGTAGTAGTGCGAGAGAGACCCAGTACTTC.

This chain connects TRBV5-1 to TRBJ2-1, with 10 bases fitting TRBD2. CDR1 and CDR2 (germline): SGHRS, YFSETQ. The CDR3 has 16 residues. J gave up 4 bases and V 1 base, and 5 bases lay outside the gene matches. DNA for the CDR3: TGCGCCAGCAGCTTGCGTGCTAGCGGGGGTTACAATGAGCAGTTCTTC. Translation: CASSLRASGGYNEQFF.

For this clone: The junction shows a germline mismatch at one end, possibly a read error. The chain links TRBV20-1 to TRBJ1-1; 8 bases agree with TRBD1. Germline values: CDR1 DFQATT, CDR2 SNEGSKA (reference sequence). The CDR3 runs to 10 residues. The CDR3 bases are TGCAGTGCTGAGGGACAGGAAGGTTTCTTT. Its translation: CSAEGQEGFF.

The chain recombines TRBV7-8 with TRBJ1-1; TRBD1 is a possible D gene (5 bases). The CDR3 consists of 14 residues. Trimming removed 8 bases from V and 2 bases from J, with 15 bases in between. The V gene's germline CDR1 is SGHVS and CDR2 FQNEAQ. This chain's CDR3 is CASSRGTQNTEAFF. Written as DNA, the CDR3 is TGTGCCAGCTCGCGGGGGACCCAAAACACTGAAGCTTTCTTT.

The chain employs TRBV19 and TRBJ1-2, with TRBD1 matching 9 bases. With V trimmed by 6 bases and J by 8 bases, 16 bases remained unmatched. CDR1 and CDR2 (germline): LNHDA, SQIVND (reference sequence). The CDR3 has 16 amino acids. The CDR3 DNA sequence: TGTGCCAGTAGCGCAATTAATAAGGGACAGGGTGGCGGCTACACCTTC. This encodes CASSAINKGQGGGYTF.

The J gene is TRBJ2-1, the V gene TRBV27, with D maybe TRBD2 (5 bases). The CDR3 has 14 residues. V lost 2 bases, J lost 3 bases, and 8 bases lay in between. Germline lookup yields CDR1 MNHEY and CDR2 SMNVEV (reference sequence). The CDR3 region has the DNA TGTGCCAGCAGTTTAGGAGCGGTCTACAATGAGCAGTTCTTC. Translation: CASSLGAVYNEQFF.